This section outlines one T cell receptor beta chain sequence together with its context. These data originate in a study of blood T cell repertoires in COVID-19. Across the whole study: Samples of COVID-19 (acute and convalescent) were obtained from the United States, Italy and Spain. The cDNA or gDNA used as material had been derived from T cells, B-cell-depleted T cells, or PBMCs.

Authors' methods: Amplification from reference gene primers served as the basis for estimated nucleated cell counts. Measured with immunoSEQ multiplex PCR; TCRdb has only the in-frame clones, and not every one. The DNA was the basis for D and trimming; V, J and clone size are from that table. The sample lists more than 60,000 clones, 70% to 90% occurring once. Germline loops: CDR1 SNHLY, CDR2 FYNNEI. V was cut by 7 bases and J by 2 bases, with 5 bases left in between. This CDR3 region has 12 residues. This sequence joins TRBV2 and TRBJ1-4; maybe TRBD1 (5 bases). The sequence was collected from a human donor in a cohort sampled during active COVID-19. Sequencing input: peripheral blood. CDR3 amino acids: CASTGTNEKLFF. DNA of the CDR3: TGTGCCAGCACAGGGACTAATGAAAAACTGTTTTTT.